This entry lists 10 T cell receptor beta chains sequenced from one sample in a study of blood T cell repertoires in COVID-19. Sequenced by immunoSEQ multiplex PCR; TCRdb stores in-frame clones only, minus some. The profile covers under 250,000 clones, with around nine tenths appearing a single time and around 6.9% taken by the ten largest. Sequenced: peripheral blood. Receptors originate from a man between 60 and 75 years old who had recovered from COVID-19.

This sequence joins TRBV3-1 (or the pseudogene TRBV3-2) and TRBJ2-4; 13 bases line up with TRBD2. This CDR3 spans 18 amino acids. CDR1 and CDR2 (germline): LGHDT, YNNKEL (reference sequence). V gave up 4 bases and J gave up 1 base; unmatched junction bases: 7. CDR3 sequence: CASSLTSGRAWAKNIQYF. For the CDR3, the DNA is TGTGCCAGCAGCCTAACTAGCGGGAGGGCCTGGGCCAAAAACATTCAGTACTTC.

CDR3 sequence (DNA): TGTGCCAGCAGTTCATCCTACGAGCAGTACTTC. This codes for CASSSSYEQYF. The chain uses TRBV28 and TRBJ2-7, with D hard to call. Trimming pared 4 bases from V and 1 base from J, leaving 2 bases between. The CDR3 totals 11 residues. The V gene's germline CDR1 is MDHEN and CDR2 SYDVKM.

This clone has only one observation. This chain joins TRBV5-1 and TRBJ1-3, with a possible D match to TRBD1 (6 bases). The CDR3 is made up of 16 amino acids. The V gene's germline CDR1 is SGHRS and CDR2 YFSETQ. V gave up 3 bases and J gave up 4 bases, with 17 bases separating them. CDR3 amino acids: CASSSGIRDTGNTIYF. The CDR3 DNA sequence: TGCGCCAGCAGCTCGGGGATCCGGGACACCGGAAACACCATATATTTT.

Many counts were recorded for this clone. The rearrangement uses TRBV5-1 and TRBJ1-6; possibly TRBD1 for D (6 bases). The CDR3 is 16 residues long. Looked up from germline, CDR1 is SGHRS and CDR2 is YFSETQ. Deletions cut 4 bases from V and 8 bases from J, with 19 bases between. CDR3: CASSLTGRAGDSPLHF. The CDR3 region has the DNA TGCGCCAGCAGCCTTACAGGGCGCGCCGGGGATTCACCCCTCCACTTT.

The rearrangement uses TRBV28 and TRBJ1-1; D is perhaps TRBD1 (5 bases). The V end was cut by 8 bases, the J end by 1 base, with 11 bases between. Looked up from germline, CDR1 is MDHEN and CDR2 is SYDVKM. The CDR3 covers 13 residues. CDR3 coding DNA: TGTGCCAGCGTACGAGACAGGAACACTGAAGCTTTCTTT. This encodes CASVRDRNTEAFF.

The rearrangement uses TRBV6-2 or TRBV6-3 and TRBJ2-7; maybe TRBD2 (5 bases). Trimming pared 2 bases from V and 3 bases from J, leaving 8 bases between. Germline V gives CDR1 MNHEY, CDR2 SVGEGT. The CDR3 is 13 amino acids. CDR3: CASSYAGGYEQYF. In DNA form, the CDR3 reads TGTGCCAGCAGTTACGCGGGCGGCTACGAGCAGTACTTC.

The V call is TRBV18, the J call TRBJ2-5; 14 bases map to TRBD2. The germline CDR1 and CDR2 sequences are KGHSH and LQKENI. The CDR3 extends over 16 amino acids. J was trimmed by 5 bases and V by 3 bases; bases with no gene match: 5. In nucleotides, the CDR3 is TGTGCCAGCTCACCGACTAGCGGGAGGGCTGGGGAGACCCAGTACTTC. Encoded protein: CASSPTSGRAGETQYF.

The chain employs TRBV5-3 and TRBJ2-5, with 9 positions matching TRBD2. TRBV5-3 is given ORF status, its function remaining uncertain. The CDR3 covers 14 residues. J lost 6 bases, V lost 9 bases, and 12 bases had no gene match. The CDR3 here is CATRGERGAKTQYF. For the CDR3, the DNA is TGTGCCACTCGCGGAGAGCGGGGGGCGAAGACCCAGTACTTC.

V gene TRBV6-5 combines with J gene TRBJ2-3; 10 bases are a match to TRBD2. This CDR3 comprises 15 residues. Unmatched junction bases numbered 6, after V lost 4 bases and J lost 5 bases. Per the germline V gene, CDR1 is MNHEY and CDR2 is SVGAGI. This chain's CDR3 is CASSFLAGVLDTQYF. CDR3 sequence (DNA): TGTGCCAGCAGTTTCCTAGCGGGAGTTTTAGATACGCAGTATTTT.

The CDR3 nucleotides read TGTGCCAGCAGTGAAAGGTGGGCGGGGAACACTGAAGCTTTCTTT. Translating gives CASSERWAGNTEAFF. This rearrangement joins TRBV25-1 to TRBJ1-1; no firm D call. V was shortened by 2 bases and J by 1 base, with 11 bases between the two germline ends. The CDR3 is 15 residues long. Germline V gene lookup returns CDR1 MGHDK and CDR2 SYGVNS.